This T cell receptor beta chain was recovered during a study of T cell clonality in common variable immunodeficiency. Broader study findings: Reportedly, TCR beta sequences from common variable immunodeficiency showed fewer deletions and N-nucleotide insertions. CVID patient heterogeneity limited repertoire-clinical complication correlations. CVID subjects showed higher TCRbeta clonality than healthy controls. Shared TCRbeta clones were fewer between CVID subjects than controls.

This table comes from immunoSEQ multiplex PCR, and its TCRdb copy is limited to in-frame clones, with some not included. Reported are some 80,000 clones, none seen only once; the ten largest carry around 0.87%. This clone was picked up many times. The antigen is unknown. Sequencing ends 3 residues short of the CDR3 end; the germline J gene provides the rest. V gave up 1 base and J gave up 9 bases; unmatched junction bases: 2. The CDR3 consists of 14 residues. The V gene's germline CDR1 is LGHNT and CDR2 FRNRAP. The sequenced sample consisted of peripheral blood mononuclear cells. This sequence joins TRBV12-5 and TRBJ2-2; 10 bases map to TRBD1. The origin of this receptor is a person aged 18 to 70 in good health. The DNA read from the CDR3 is TGTGCTAGTGGTTTGGGACAGGGGGCTCGGGAG. The encoded protein is CASGLGQGARE. The full CDR3 is CASGLGQGARELFF.